The 30 T cell receptor beta chains in this list originate from one sample, sequenced in a study of T cells in Graves' hyperthyroidism and ophthalmopathy. RNA transcripts served as the template for amplifying TCR beta CDR3 regions. TCR CDR3 regions were first amplified by RT-PCR with HTBI primers. TCRdb re-analysed the multiplex PCR reads in MiXCR, keeping a single row per CDR3 protein. The sample holds about 590,000 distinct CDR3 sequences, around 16% seen once. The sample comprised blood. These receptors were taken from a woman younger than 45 with Graves' hyperthyroidism.

The genes are TRBV20-1 and TRBJ1-6, with D unresolved. V shed 0 bases and J shed 10 bases, with 4 bases lying between them. The CDR3 extends over 11 amino acids. The V gene's germline CDR1 is DFQATT and CDR2 SNEGSKA (reference sequence). The CDR3 DNA is TGCAGTGCTAGAGAGGGCTCACCCCTCCACTTT. Residues: CSAREGSPLHF.

This clonotype was detected a few times. This may come from a read error, since a much larger clone is one base off. The J gene is TRBJ1-5, the V gene TRBV7-2, with TRBD1 matching over 7 bases. The germline V gene has CDR1 SGHTA and CDR2 FQGNSA. CDR3 length: 20 amino acids. Trimming took 3 bases from V and 2 from J; bases not matched to a gene: 19. CDR3 protein: CASSFPMTGGGAYCNQPQHF. The CDR3, as DNA: TGTGCCAGCAGCTTCCCCATGACAGGAGGGGGCGCTTACTGCAATCAGCCCCAGCATTTT.

The chain links TRBV3-1 to TRBJ2-7; D gene uncertain. The CDR3 consists of 13 residues. CDR1 and CDR2 (germline): LGHDT, YNNKEL (reference sequence). V lost 0 bases and J lost 6, with 9 bases in between. The CDR3 coding sequence is TGTGCCAGCAGCCAAGACCCCATACCCGAGCAGTACTTC. Translation: CASSQDPIPEQYF.

This clonotype was observed at least ten times. Mismatch with germline at one junction end may stem from a read error. The gene calls are TRBV28 and TRBJ1-2; D may be TRBD1 (6 bases). Per germline, CDR1 MDHEN and CDR2 SYDVKM. This CDR3 is built from 17 residues. The CDR3 spells CASSLRQRGGHNYGYTF. The CDR3 nucleotides are TGTGCCAGCAGTCTTCGACAGCGTGGGGGCCATAACTATGGTTACACCTTC.

Regarding this clonotype: Relative to the germline gene, one junction end is altered; a read error may explain this. The V and J genes are TRBV30 and TRBJ2-5; D is undetermined. The length of the CDR3 is 14 residues. In germline, CDR1 is GTSNPN, CDR2 SVGIG (reference sequence). CDR3 amino acids: CAWSVTTEQETQHF. CDR3 nucleotide sequence: TGTGCCTGGAGTGTAACCACAGAACAAGAGACCCAGCACTTC.

The J gene is TRBJ2-5, the V gene TRBV5-5, with 7 nucleotides matching TRBD2. Germline V lookup: CDR1 SGHKS, CDR2 YYEKEE (reference sequence). The ends lost 0 bases at V and 14 bases at J; junction bases unmatched: 10. This CDR3 region has 13 residues. The CDR3 spells CASSLAMGGRGYF. CDR3 in DNA: TGTGCCAGCAGCTTGGCCATGGGGGGGAGAGGATACTTC.

This clonotype was observed at least ten times. V gene TRBV7-2 combines with J gene TRBJ2-3; D call uncertain. V was pared by 5 bases and J by 4 bases, with 13 bases between. Germline CDR1 reads SGHTA; CDR2 reads FQGNSA. CDR3 length equals 14 residues. This CDR3 is CASSPQWAADTQYF. The CDR3 region has the DNA TGTGCCAGCAGCCCGCAATGGGCCGCAGATACGCAGTATTTT.

V gene TRBV12-3 or TRBV12-4 combines with J gene TRBJ1-5; 7 bases align to TRBD1. The J segment lost 15 bases and the V segment lost 6 bases, leaving 14 bases of the junction unmatched. The CDR3 is 13 amino acids. CDR3 in DNA: TGTGCCAGCAGCTGGGACAGCCTTGGGGTTCGGCATTTT. Translation gives CASSWDSLGVRHF.

This clonotype was observed a handful of times. This chain links TRBV11-2 with TRBJ2-5; D assignment may be TRBD1 or TRBD2 (5 bases each). Trimming left V 11 bases short and J 7 bases short, with 23 bases between. Looked up from germline, CDR1 is SGHAT and CDR2 is FQNNGV. This CDR3 region has 14 residues. CDR3 loop: CAVQDGTAIGTQYF. The CDR3 DNA sequence: TGTGCCGTACAAGACGGGACCGCAATTGGGACCCAGTACTTC.

This clonotype showed up just a few times. The chain links TRBV7-3 to TRBJ1-1, with TRBD1 as a possible D gene (5 bases). V dropped 8 bases and J dropped 1 base, with 14 bases sitting between them. This CDR3 spans 14 amino acids. Germline V lookup: CDR1 SGHTA, CDR2 FQGTGA. CDR3 loop: CASPPGFGNTEAFF. CDR3 coding DNA: TGTGCCAGCCCTCCAGGGTTTGGGAACACTGAAGCTTTCTTT.

The genes are TRBV2 and TRBJ2-5; TRBD2 matches at 14 bases. J gave up 2 bases and V 4 bases, and 0 bases lay outside the gene matches. Germline V gene sequence: CDR1 SNHLY, CDR2 FYNNEI. The CDR3 has 15 amino acids. The CDR3: CASSGTSGRQETQYF. CDR3 DNA sequence: TGTGCCAGCAGTGGGACTAGCGGGAGGCAAGAGACCCAGTACTTC.

This clonotype showed up many times. The genes are TRBV28 and TRBJ2-2; tentatively, D is TRBD1 (6 bases). Looked up from germline, CDR1 is MDHEN and CDR2 is SYDVKM. Trimming took 5 bases from V and 5 from J, leaving 12 bases between them. The CDR3 runs to 14 residues. CDR3: CASSPAGDTGELFF. CDR3 DNA sequence: TGTGCCAGCAGTCCGGCAGGGGATACCGGGGAGCTGTTTTTT.

This clonotype was found many times. The chain carries TRBV11-2 and TRBJ2-3; D remains ambiguous. In germline, CDR1 is SGHAT, CDR2 FQNNGV. This CDR3 is 14 amino acids long. Deletions cut 1 base from V and 3 bases from J, with 8 bases between. CDR3 residues: CASSLAGGTDTQYF. CDR3 DNA: TGTGCCAGCAGCTTAGCGGGTGGAACAGATACGCAGTATTTT.

Many counts were recorded for this clonotype. The J gene is TRBJ2-3, the V gene TRBV7-9, with D possibly being TRBD2 (6 bases). V was cut by 6 bases and J by 6 bases, with 19 bases left in between. Germline V gene sequence: CDR1 SEHNR, CDR2 FQNEAQ (reference sequence). The CDR3 loop spans 15 amino acids. The CDR3 loop is CASSPRRGGEDTQYF. DNA of the CDR3: TGTGCCAGCAGTCCCCGTAGGGGAGGAGAGGATACGCAGTATTTT. The full variable domain, with the rest looked up from reference TRBV7-9 and TRBJ2-3, is DTGVSQNPRHKITKRGQNVTFRCDPISEHNRLYWYRQTLGQGPEFLTYFQNEAQLEKSRLLSDRFSAERPKGSFSTLEIQRTEQGDSAMYLCASSPRRGGEDTQYFGPGTRLTVL.

This clonotype occurred many times. The V gene is TRBV12-3 or TRBV12-4, the J gene TRBJ1-1; D gene ambiguous. CDR3 length equals 13 residues. Between the trimmed V and J ends, which lost 5 bases and 4 bases, there was a span of 11 bases. The CDR3 DNA follows: TGTGCCAGCAGTCGTCAGTTGGGCACTGAAGCTTTCTTT. Translating it yields CASSRQLGTEAFF.

This clonotype has ten or more counts. CDR3 nucleotides: TGTGCCAGCAGCCCTAGGGCTATCCATGAGCAGTTCTTC. Translating gives CASSPRAIHEQFF. This chain links TRBV7-2 with TRBJ2-1; no clear D gene. CDR1 is SGHTA and CDR2 is FQGNSA in the germline V gene. The CDR3 loop spans 13 amino acids. With 5 bases removed from V and 8 bases from J, the gap between germline ends came to 13 bases.

The J gene is TRBJ1-4, the V gene TRBV30; no definite D call. This CDR3 is 13 amino acids long. Per germline, CDR1 GTSNPN and CDR2 SVGIG (reference sequence). V lost 2 bases to trimming and J lost 6 bases, with 10 bases between them. The CDR3 sequence is CAWSWVGYEKLFF. For the CDR3, the DNA is TGTGCCTGGAGTTGGGTAGGGTATGAAAAACTGTTTTTT.

J is TRBJ2-2 and V is TRBV6-1; 12 bases are a match to TRBD2. CDR1 and CDR2 (germline): MNHNS, SASEGT. V shed 6 bases and J 2 bases; nucleotides not matched to a gene: 10. The CDR3 length is 18 residues. CDR3 region: CASSPSWTSGVNTGELFF. CDR3 sequence (DNA): TGTGCCAGCAGCCCCTCTTGGACTAGCGGGGTAAACACCGGGGAGCTGTTTTTT.

As to this clonotype: A single base separates this from a much larger clone, so it may be a read error. The chain couples TRBV28 to TRBJ2-7; 7 bases fit TRBD2. CDR3 length: 15 residues. Germline CDR1 is MDHEN and CDR2 is SYDVKM. CDR3 DNA sequence: TGTACCAGCAGTTTAGGCCGGACTAGTAGGTCCGAGCAGTACTTC. It is translated as CTSSLGRTSRSEQYF.

This chain uses TRBV3-1 with TRBJ2-7, with a tentative D call TRBD2 (6 bases). Trimming shortened V by 0 bases and J by 3 bases, and 18 bases separated the two germline ends. CDR3 length: 17 residues. Germline values: CDR1 LGHDT, CDR2 YNNKEL (reference sequence). Here the CDR3 reads CASSQDLGGLSIYEQYF. CDR3 coding DNA: TGTGCCAGCAGCCAAGATCTGGGGGGACTCTCTATCTACGAGCAGTACTTC.

This clonotype was picked up many times. V is TRBV11-1 and J is TRBJ2-7; 7 bases line up with TRBD1. V shed 1 base, J shed 0 bases, and the junction held 6 bases outside the gene matches. The germline gives CDR1 SGHAT, CDR2 FQDESV (reference sequence). The CDR3 has 16 residues. Here the CDR3 DNA reads TGTGCCAGCAGCTTAGGAGGGACAGTTGTCTCCTACGAGCAGTACTTC. This translates into CASSLGGTVVSYEQYF.

This clonotype was detected many times. The gene calls are TRBV20-1 and TRBJ2-1; D unresolved. This CDR3 region has 13 residues. The germline CDR1 and CDR2 sequences are DFQATT and SNEGSKA (reference sequence). V lost 4 bases and J 4 bases, leaving 11 bases between the germline ends. The CDR3 DNA reads as TGCAGTGCTACTAGTTCGAGGTACAATGAGCAGTTCTTC. Translation gives CSATSSRYNEQFF.

The gene calls are TRBV19 and TRBJ1-2; D gene uncertain. The V gene lost 5 bases and the J gene lost 4 bases, with 11 bases spanning the gap. CDR1 is LNHDA, CDR2 SQIVND, per germline (reference sequence). CDR3 length equals 13 residues. CDR3 nucleotide sequence: TGTGCCAGTAGTGTGGAGAACTTCTATGGCTACACCTTC. Its translation: CASSVENFYGYTF.

There are many counts of this clonotype. The rearrangement uses TRBV12-3 or TRBV12-4 and TRBJ2-2; 14 bases line up with TRBD2. The V segment lost 6 bases and the J segment 6 bases; nucleotides outside the gene matches: 6. The CDR3 is made up of 16 amino acids. As DNA, the CDR3 is TGTGCCAGCAGAAGACTAGCGGGAGGGCCTCCCGGGGAGCTGTTTTTT. Amino acid sequence: CASRRLAGGPPGELFF.

The V gene is TRBV3-1, the J gene TRBJ1-1; D possibly corresponds to TRBD1 (5 bases). Trimming cost V 0 bases and J 11 bases, with 10 bases left between them. Germline CDR1 reads LGHDT; CDR2 reads YNNKEL (reference sequence). The CDR3 loop spans 12 amino acids. The CDR3 loop reads CASSQESGLAFF. CDR3 coding DNA: TGTGCCAGCAGCCAAGAATCGGGGCTGGCTTTCTTT. The variable domain in full, with the rest retrieved from reference TRBV3-1 and TRBJ1-1, is DTAVSQTPKYLVTQMGNDKSIKCEQNLGHDTMYWYKQDSKKFLKIMFSYNNKELIINETVPNRFSPKSPDKAHLNLHINSLELGDSAVYFCASSQESGLAFFGQGTRLTVV.

This clonotype appeared many times. V and J are TRBV5-1 and TRBJ2-7; 7 bases are shared with TRBD2. V shed 3 bases, J shed 2 bases, and the junction held 11 bases outside the gene matches. The CDR3 is made up of 16 amino acids. Germline V gene sequence: CDR1 SGHRS, CDR2 YFSETQ. CDR3 coding DNA: TGCGCCAGCAGCTCCGCAAGTGGAGCGGGGACCTACGAGCAGTACTTC. It yields the protein CASSSASGAGTYEQYF.

The chain links TRBV20-1 to TRBJ2-3; D is unresolved. The V gene's germline CDR1 is DFQATT and CDR2 SNEGSKA (reference sequence). CDR3 length: 13 residues. Trimming left V 6 bases short and J 3 bases short, with 13 bases between. The CDR3 is CSAPSHGTDTQYF. CDR3 bases: TGCAGTGCCCCGAGTCACGGGACAGATACGCAGTATTTT.

In this sample, this clonotype turned up a few times. The rearrangement uses TRBV6-6 and TRBJ2-7; D possibly corresponds to TRBD1 (5 bases). Germline CDR1 is MNHNY and CDR2 is SVGAGI (reference sequence). This CDR3 is 15 amino acids long. V gave up 0 bases and J gave up 2 bases, with 11 bases separating them. This chain's CDR3 is CASSYSTTGPYEQYF. In nucleotides, the CDR3 is TGTGCCAGCAGTTACTCGACAACAGGCCCCTACGAGCAGTACTTC.

This clonotype was found many times. The V and J genes are TRBV12-3 or TRBV12-4 and TRBJ2-3, with 9 positions matching TRBD2. CDR3 length equals 17 residues. The J segment lost 5 bases and the V segment lost 2 bases, leaving 11 bases of the junction unmatched. Written as DNA, the CDR3 is TGTGCCAGCAGTTTAAGTTCTAGCGGGGAGAGGGGAGATACGCAGTATTTT. This gives the protein CASSLSSSGERGDTQYF.

This clonotype was counted many times. This chain links TRBV18 with TRBJ2-7; 9 bases match TRBD1. The junction had 8 bases not matched to a gene; V was cut back by 4 bases and J by 4 bases. Germline V lookup: CDR1 KGHSH, CDR2 LQKENI. The CDR3 consists of 15 residues. The CDR3 nucleotides read TGTGCCAGCTCACTCGACAGGGGGAGGGGTTACGAGCAGTACTTC. It specifies CASSLDRGRGYEQYF.